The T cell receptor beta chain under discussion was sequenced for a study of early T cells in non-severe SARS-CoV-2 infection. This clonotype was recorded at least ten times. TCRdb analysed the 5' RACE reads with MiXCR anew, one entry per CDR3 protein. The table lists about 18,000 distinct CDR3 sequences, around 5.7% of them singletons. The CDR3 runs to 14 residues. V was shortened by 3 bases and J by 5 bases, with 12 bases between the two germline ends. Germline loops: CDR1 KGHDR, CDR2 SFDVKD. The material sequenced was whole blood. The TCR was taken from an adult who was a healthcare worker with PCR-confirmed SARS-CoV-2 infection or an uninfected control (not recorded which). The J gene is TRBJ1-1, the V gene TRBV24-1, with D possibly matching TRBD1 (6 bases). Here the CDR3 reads CATSDPTRGTEAFF. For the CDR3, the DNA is TGTGCCACCAGTGATCCCACGAGGGGGACTGAAGCTTTCTTT.